The clone carrying this T cell receptor beta chain was detected only a few times. Its antigen is currently unknown. This sample is part of a study of post-analysis software for immune sequencing data. For the study at large: As for disease course, relapsing-remitting, secondary progressive and progressive-relapsing multiple sclerosis were all included.

The study, taken as a whole, reports: Compared with controls, patients had more of five or six TRBV segments, including TRBV5-6, TRBV5-1 and TRBV20-1.

The TCR beta cDNA libraries contained unique molecular identifiers. The yield from around 1 to 10 million T cells was 500,000 or so cDNA molecules in total. A single record per CDR3 protein comes from TCRdb applying MiXCR to the PCR reads. The sample lists more than 450,000 distinct CDR3 sequences; 34% were seen once. The CDR3 is 16 amino acids. Trimming took 7 bases from V and 4 from J; bases not matched to a gene: 6. Germline V gene lookup returns CDR1 SGHTA and CDR2 FQGNSA. The sample comprised blood. The chain carries TRBV7-2 and TRBJ2-5; the match to TRBD2 covers 16 bases. This receptor was identified in a girl younger than 18 with multiple sclerosis. The CDR3 region is CASNTGTSGGGETQYF. The CDR3 bases are TGTGCCAGCAATACCGGGACTAGCGGGGGGGGAGAGACCCAGTACTTC. The full variable domain, its missing parts supplied by reference TRBV7-2 and TRBJ2-5, is GAGVSQSPSNKVTEKGKDVELRCDPISGHTALYWYRQSLGQGLEFLIYFQGNSAPDKSGLPSDRFSAERTGGSVSTLTIQRTQQEDSAVYLCASNTGTSGGGETQYFGPGTRLLVL.